Following are 21 T cell receptor beta chains from one sample sequenced in a study of blood T cells in healthy people across ages. A second PCR of about 7 to 12 cycles used a sample-barcoded 5' primer and a J-beta primer mix. From the 5' RACE reads, TCRdb called clonotypes with MiXCR, one entry per CDR3 protein. The table records approximately 1.5 million distinct CDR3 sequences, approximately 42% of them present only once. Specimen: blood. Every receptor here comes from a woman between 18 and 29 years old in good health.

A note on this clonotype: An end of the junction does not agree with germline; a read error may underlie this. The gene calls are TRBV10-3 and TRBJ1-2, with no clear D. Germline values: CDR1 ENHRY, CDR2 SYGVKD. The CDR3 consists of 13 residues. For the CDR3, the DNA is TGTGCCATCAGCGACGGGTCTAACAATGGCTACACCTTC. Protein: CAISDGSNNGYTF.

Only one count was recorded for this clonotype. J is TRBJ2-5 and V is TRBV7-2; D is ambiguous. Germline values: CDR1 SGHTA, CDR2 FQGNSA. The CDR3 spans 13 residues. Trimming pared 5 bases from V and 11 bases from J, leaving 18 bases between. The CDR3 DNA is TGTGCCAGCAGCCCACCCTCAAGGGTAGAGCAGTACTTC. It encodes CASSPPSRVEQYF.

This clonotype has a handful of counts. J is TRBJ1-1 and V is TRBV18; tentative D call: TRBD1 (6 bases). Germline CDR1 and CDR2: KGHSH and LQKENI. Trimming took off 3 bases at V and 2 bases at J, with 13 bases between the two ends. The CDR3 has 15 residues. The CDR3 DNA reads TGTGCCAGCTCACCCCTGGACAGTAAAAACACTGAAGCTTTCTTT. This codes for CASSPLDSKNTEAFF.

Concerning this clonotype: One junction end disagrees with the germline gene, perhaps due to a read error. V is TRBV7-2 and J is TRBJ1-3; D call uncertain. The CDR3 sequence is 15 residues long. Per germline, CDR1 SGHTA and CDR2 FQGNSA. For the CDR3, the DNA is TGTGCCAGCAGCTTAGAGAAATACTCTGGATACACCATATATTTT. Amino acids: CASSLEKYSGYTIYF.

This sequence joins TRBV6-5 and TRBJ1-5; D possibly corresponds to TRBD1 (6 bases). The CDR3 extends over 14 amino acids. CDR1 and CDR2 from the germline V gene are MNHEY and SVGAGI. Trimming stripped 10 bases from V and 4 bases from J, with 17 bases between. CDR3 region: CATSRDTVNQPQHF. The CDR3 region has the DNA TGTGCCACCAGCCGGGACACCGTGAATCAGCCCCAGCATTTT.

This chain joins TRBV6-5 and TRBJ1-3; D possibly corresponds to TRBD1 (5 bases). The CDR3 has 14 residues. V was shortened by 2 bases and J by 4 bases, with 9 bases between the two germline ends. From germline, CDR1 is MNHEY and CDR2 SVGAGI. CDR3 sequence (DNA): TGTGCCAGCAGTTACGGACGGACAGGAAACACCATATATTTT. Amino acids: CASSYGRTGNTIYF.

J is TRBJ2-5 and V is TRBV27; TRBD2 matches 8 bases. V was pared by 6 bases and J by 0 bases, with 18 bases of the junction left unmatched. The CDR3 spans 19 residues. Germline V gives CDR1 MNHEY, CDR2 SMNVEV (reference sequence). The CDR3 coding sequence is TGTGCCAGCAGCCTCCAGAGCGGGAGAGGAATTGGGAACCAAGAGACCCAGTACTTC. It is translated as CASSLQSGRGIGNQETQYF.

This chain joins TRBV5-1 and TRBJ2-3; D not certain. The CDR3 is made up of 17 amino acids. Trimming left V 0 bases short and J 2 bases short, with 16 bases between. Germline V gene data show CDR1 as SGHRS and CDR2 as YFSETQ. The CDR3, as DNA: TGCGCCAGCAGCTTGGAATCGCTCTTCTCACCCACAGATACGCAGTATTTT. Amino acids: CASSLESLFSPTDTQYF.

This clonotype showed up just a few times. The V gene is TRBV7-2, the J gene TRBJ2-3; D is undetermined. Germline CDR1 SGHTA, CDR2 FQGNSA. The CDR3 runs to 14 residues. The ends were cut back, 6 bases at V and 4 bases at J, with 14 bases in the middle. The CDR3 here is CASSGLAGPDTQYF. The DNA of the CDR3 is TGTGCCAGCAGTGGGTTGGCAGGACCAGATACGCAGTATTTT.

CDR3 amino acids: CSVPRPPGDNEQYF. The CDR3 bases are TGCAGCGTACCACGCCCTCCAGGGGATAATGAGCAGTACTTC. V and J are TRBV29-1 and TRBJ2-5; possibly TRBD1 for D (6 bases). The germline V gene has CDR1 SQVTM and CDR2 ANQGSEA. There are 14 residues in the CDR3. The V end lost 6 bases, the J end lost 11 bases, and 25 bases lay between the germline ends. The full variable domain, rest sourced from reference TRBV29-1 and TRBJ2-5, is SAVISQKPSRDICQRGTSLTIQCQVDSQVTMMFWYRQQPGQSLTLIATANQGSEATYESGFVIDKFPISRPNLTFSTLTVSNMSPEDSSIYLCSVPRPPGDNEQYFGPGTRLLVL.

The V gene is TRBV29-1, the J gene TRBJ2-5; 7 bases are shared with TRBD1. Germline V gene sequence: CDR1 SQVTM, CDR2 ANQGSEA. CDR3 size: 12 residues. V dropped 6 bases and J dropped 11; count of bases not matched to a gene: 12. For the CDR3, the DNA is TGCAGCGTCTCAAAGACAGGGTATGGGCAGTACTTC. Its translation: CSVSKTGYGQYF.

The chain recombines TRBV5-1 with TRBJ2-7; 7 nucleotides agree with TRBD1. V lost 2 bases, J lost 2 bases, and 7 bases stayed unmatched. The CDR3 has 15 amino acids. In germline, CDR1 is SGHRS, CDR2 YFSETQ. The CDR3 nucleotides are TGCGCCAGCAGCTTACGATGGGACAGAACCTACGAGCAGTACTTC. It specifies CASSLRWDRTYEQYF.

This chain links TRBV10-3 with TRBJ2-7; TRBD2 matches at 7 bases. The germline gives CDR1 ENHRY, CDR2 SYGVKD. The CDR3 is made up of 15 amino acids. J was trimmed by 2 bases and V by 2 bases; bases with no gene match: 6. DNA for the CDR3: TGTGCCATCAGTGAGGGGCTAGCGGCCACCTACGAGCAGTACTTC. This translates into CAISEGLAATYEQYF.

This chain connects TRBV5-1 to TRBJ1-1, with 7 bases lining up with TRBD1. The germline V gene has CDR1 SGHRS and CDR2 YFSETQ. The V segment lost 4 bases and the J segment 0 bases; nucleotides outside the gene matches: 9. CDR3 length equals 16 residues. CDR3 nucleotide sequence: TGCGCCAGCAGCCTCCGACAGGGAGTCTTGAACACTGAAGCTTTCTTT. It is translated as CASSLRQGVLNTEAFF.

This clonotype showed up many times. This rearrangement joins TRBV9 to TRBJ2-1; D assignment may be TRBD1 or TRBD2 (5 bases each). Germline lookup yields CDR1 SGDLS and CDR2 YYNGEE. Trimming left V 5 bases short and J 12 bases short, with 15 bases between. This CDR3 has 12 amino acids. The DNA of the CDR3 is TGTGCCAGCAGTCAAACCCCAGGGACGCAGTTCTTC. It codes for CASSQTPGTQFF.

This clonotype has more than one count but fewer than ten. The rearrangement joins TRBV6-5 to TRBJ2-1, with 7 bases that match TRBD2. Germline CDR1 and CDR2: MNHEY and SVGAGI. The V segment lost 0 bases and the J segment 8 bases; nucleotides outside the gene matches: 10. The CDR3 sequence is 16 residues long. The CDR3 region is CASSYSSGRALYEQFF. The CDR3 DNA reads TGTGCCAGCAGTTACTCGTCGGGGAGGGCCCTCTATGAGCAGTTCTTC.

In this sample, this clonotype turned up many times. Mismatch with germline at one junction end may stem from a read error. The rearrangement uses TRBV7-7 and TRBJ2-7; D is possibly TRBD1 (6 bases). Germline values: CDR1 SSHAT, CDR2 FNYEAQ (reference sequence). The CDR3 has 13 residues. The CDR3 DNA is TGTGCTAGCAGCCAGGGGAAAGGAGTCGAGCAGTACTTC. Its protein is CASSQGKGVEQYF.

About this clonotype: Mismatch with germline at one junction end may stem from a read error. This sequence joins TRBV6-5 and TRBJ2-1; weak D call: TRBD1 (5 bases). Per the germline V gene, CDR1 is MNHEY and CDR2 is SVGAGI. CDR3 size: 11 residues. This chain's CDR3 is CTSRVLNEQFF. The CDR3 DNA follows: TGTACCAGCAGGGTCCTCAATGAGCAGTTCTTC.

This clonotype was counted only a few times. The rearrangement joins TRBV13 to TRBJ2-1; D remains unclear. CDR1 and CDR2 from the germline V gene are PRHDT and FYEKMQ (reference sequence). CDR3 length: 13 residues. V was trimmed by 3 bases and J by 7 bases, leaving 10 bases between them. This CDR3 reads CASSFAVANEQFF. The CDR3 nucleotides read TGTGCCAGCAGCTTCGCCGTTGCAAATGAGCAGTTCTTC.

Written as DNA, the CDR3 is TGTGCCAGCAGTGGACAGCCACACAATGAGCAGTACTTC. Its protein product is CASSGQPHNEQYF. The chain carries TRBV28 and TRBJ2-1; a possible D gene is TRBD1 (6 bases). TRBJ2-7 explains the end of the DNA better; the J call may be wrong. Germline V lookup: CDR1 MDHEN, CDR2 SYDVKM. This CDR3 has 13 residues.

This clonotype was counted between two and nine times. The genes are TRBV13 and TRBJ2-1; no clear D gene. Germline values: CDR1 PRHDT, CDR2 FYEKMQ (reference sequence). CDR3 size: 16 residues. V was clipped by 4 bases and J by 0 bases, with 13 bases between them. CDR3: CASSSRTGGSYNEQFF. CDR3 sequence (DNA): TGTGCCAGCAGCTCGAGGACGGGTGGCTCCTACAATGAGCAGTTCTTC.